This passage covers 3 T cell receptor beta chains from one sample sequenced in a study of blood T cell repertoires in COVID-19. Repertoires were generated with immunoSEQ multiplex PCR, while TCRdb's copy carries only in-frame clones and drops some. The sample includes 270,000 or so clones, 83% of them seen just once. Sequenced input: peripheral blood. The origin of the receptors is a woman between 45 and 60 years old who had recovered from COVID-19.

This clone has only one observation. V is TRBV5-6 and J is TRBJ2-2; TRBD1 agrees at 7 bases. Germline CDR1 SGHDT, CDR2 YYEEEE. The V segment lost 5 bases and the J segment 5 bases; nucleotides outside the gene matches: 12. This CDR3 region has 16 residues. The CDR3 region has the DNA TGTGCCAGCAGGGGACCCGGGACAGAAAAGACCGGGGAGCTGTTTTTT. This sequence encodes CASRGPGTEKTGELFF.

The J gene is TRBJ2-3, the V gene TRBV5-4; 13 nucleotides agree with TRBD2. The CDR3 totals 16 residues. The germline CDR1 and CDR2 sequences are SGHNT and YYREEE (reference sequence). The V and J ends lost 3 bases and 4 bases, in that order; junction bases with no gene match: 5. The CDR3 DNA is TGTGCCAGCAGCTCCGGACTAGCGGGGGTGGCAGATACGCAGTATTTT. Translated, it gives CASSSGLAGVADTQYF.

For this clone: Other DNA sequences in this specimen translate into the identical CDR3. The chain uses TRBV19 and TRBJ1-2, with 11 bases that match TRBD1. With 5 bases clipped from V and 4 bases from J, the junction kept 6 bases outside the gene matches. CDR1 and CDR2 from the germline V gene are LNHDA and SQIVND (reference sequence). The CDR3 sequence is 15 residues long. CDR3 nucleotide sequence: TGTGCCAGTAGTCCCCTCGGGACAGGGGGCTATGGCTACACCTTC. Translating gives CASSPLGTGGYGYTF.